This T cell receptor beta chain emerged from a study of T cells in Graves' hyperthyroidism and ophthalmopathy. This clonotype was seen at least ten times. Its specificity is unknown. J was trimmed by 0 bases and V by 6 bases; bases with no gene match: 4. This CDR3 comprises 14 residues. Patients with ophthalmopathy all had a Clinical Activity Score of at least 3, a NOSPECS grade of at least 4 and duration under 3 months. In making diagnoses, clinical symptoms, serum thyroxine and TRAb, thyroid ultrasound and orbital computed tomography were all used. Out of approximately 10 ml of fresh peripheral blood came the PBMCs. General study results and limits: The model predicted ophthalmopathy a median approximately seven months before onset.

The TCR beta CDR3 regions underwent amplification using RNA transcripts as the source. RT-PCR in the first round (using the HTBI primer set) targeted the TCR CDR3. TCRdb called the multiplex PCR reads again in MiXCR, with one record for every CDR3 protein. The repertoire holds about half a million distinct CDR3 sequences, with roughly a quarter as singletons. The receptor was isolated from a woman in her twenties or thirties with Graves' ophthalmopathy. Sample: blood. The chain combines TRBV12-3 or TRBV12-4 with TRBJ1-1; 7 bases are shared with TRBD1. Here the CDR3 DNA reads TGTGCCAGCAGCCCGGGACAGATGAACACTGAAGCTTTCTTT. It encodes CASSPGQMNTEAFF.